The 15 T cell receptor beta chains listed next were all sequenced from one sample in a study of cytomegalovirus exposure and HLA in healthy donors. The PCR used 60 Vbeta and 13 Jbeta primers. Repertoires were generated with immunoSEQ multiplex PCR, while TCRdb's copy carries only in-frame clones and drops some. The sample holds 96,000 or so clones, approximately 75% seen once. The sequenced sample consisted of PBMCs. The receptors here all came from a female donor in good health and CMV-seropositive.

The chain uses TRBV4-1 and TRBJ2-1; 11 nucleotides line up with TRBD2. The CDR3 covers 16 residues. Germline lookup yields CDR1 MGHRA and CDR2 YSYEKL. V shed 4 bases and J 5 bases; nucleotides not matched to a gene: 7. CDR3 bases: TGCGCCAGCAGCCGTTACGGGACTAGCGGCCACAATGAGCAGTTCTTC. It is translated as CASSRYGTSGHNEQFF.

V and J are TRBV7-2 and TRBJ2-7, with 8 positions matching TRBD1. Germline V gene sequence: CDR1 SGHTA, CDR2 FQGNSA. This CDR3 region has 16 residues. V was pared by 3 bases and J by 2 bases, with 9 bases of the junction left unmatched. The CDR3 loop is CASSLAGTGAPYEQYF. The DNA of the CDR3 is TGTGCCAGCAGCTTGGCCGGGACAGGCGCCCCCTACGAGCAGTACTTC.

J is TRBJ1-4 and V is TRBV7-2; maybe TRBD1 (5 bases). Trimming stripped 4 bases from V and 7 bases from J, with 16 bases between. The CDR3 loop spans 15 amino acids. Germline V gene lookup returns CDR1 SGHTA and CDR2 FQGNSA. The CDR3 loop reads CASSSLGEGSEKLFF. The DNA for the CDR3 is TGTGCCAGCAGCTCCCTAGGGGAGGGATCTGAAAAACTGTTTTTT.

The CDR3 reads CASSFAGGAQDYEQYF. The CDR3 DNA is TGTGCCAGCAGTTTTGCCGGGGGGGCACAGGACTACGAGCAGTACTTC. The chain recombines TRBV28 with TRBJ2-7, with 8 bases identical to TRBD2. Germline V gene data show CDR1 as MDHEN and CDR2 as SYDVKM. The trim removed 3 bases at V and 3 bases at J, leaving 10 bases unmatched. This CDR3 has 16 amino acids. Looking up the rest from reference TRBV28 and TRBJ2-7 gives the full variable domain: DVKVTQSSRYLVKRTGEKVFLECVQDMDHENMFWYRQDPGLGLRLIYFSYDVKMKEKGDIPEGYSVSREKKERFSLILESASTNQTSMYLCASSFAGGAQDYEQYFGPGTRLTVT.

The chain carries TRBV7-8 and TRBJ2-7; 9 positions agree with TRBD2. This CDR3 region has 13 residues. CDR1 SGHVS and CDR2 FQNEAQ come from the germline V gene. Trimming took 2 bases from V and 4 from J; bases not matched to a gene: 0. DNA of the CDR3: TGTGCCAGCAGCTTAAGCGGGGGGTACGAGCAGTACTTC. Translating it yields CASSLSGGYEQYF.

V gene TRBV6-1 combines with J gene TRBJ1-2, with 12 bases matching TRBD1. CDR1 is MNHNS, CDR2 SASEGT, per germline. The CDR3 sequence is 16 residues long. With 2 bases clipped from V and 7 bases from J, the junction kept 8 bases outside the gene matches. In DNA, the CDR3 is TGTGCCAGCAGTGAAAGGGCGGGACAGGGGGCTGGTGGCTACACCTTC. Its translation is CASSERAGQGAGGYTF.

In its sample, this clone was seen once. The rearrangement joins TRBV30 to TRBJ1-2; D ambiguous. V dropped 1 base and J dropped 1 base, with 4 bases sitting between them. Germline values: CDR1 GTSNPN, CDR2 SVGIG (reference sequence). This CDR3 region has 12 residues. The CDR3 DNA sequence: TGTGCCTGGAGTGCCAGTAACTATGGCTACACCTTC. Translation: CAWSASNYGYTF.

The rearrangement links TRBV29-1 to TRBJ2-3, with 8 bases lining up with TRBD1. The germline V gene has CDR1 SQVTM and CDR2 ANQGSEA. Trimming removed 8 bases from V and 4 bases from J; junction bases left unmatched: 8. The CDR3 runs 13 residues. CDR3 DNA sequence: TGCAGCTGGGGCGGGACAGGCGCAGATACGCAGTATTTT. Its protein product is CSWGGTGADTQYF.

This clone was seen a handful of times. Here the CDR3 DNA reads TGCGCCAGCAGCCAAGCTGGACTAGCTGAGTCCTACAATGAGCAGTTCTTC. This sequence encodes CASSQAGLAESYNEQFF. The rearrangement uses TRBV4-1 and TRBJ2-1; 8 nucleotides agree with TRBD2. The CDR3 covers 17 residues. The junction had 6 bases not matched to a gene; V was cut back by 1 base and J by 1 base. Germline V gene data show CDR1 as MGHRA and CDR2 as YSYEKL.

The chain combines TRBV29-1 with TRBJ2-1; TRBD2 matches 9 bases. CDR1 and CDR2 from the germline V gene are SQVTM and ANQGSEA. The J segment lost 1 base and the V segment lost 5 bases, leaving 3 bases of the junction unmatched. There are 14 residues in the CDR3. The CDR3 DNA is TGCAGCGTTATAGCGGGAGTGTCCTACAATGAGCAGTTCTTC. Translated: CSVIAGVSYNEQFF.

The gene calls are TRBV19 and TRBJ1-2; TRBD1 matches 7 bases. CDR3 length: 14 amino acids. Germline V gene lookup returns CDR1 LNHDA and CDR2 SQIVND (reference sequence). V trimming: 4 bases; J trimming: 2 bases; junction bases outside the gene matches: 4. CDR3 loop: CASSREGQNYGYTF. The CDR3 DNA is TGTGCCAGTAGTAGAGAGGGACAGAACTATGGCTACACCTTC.

This clone has a handful of counts. The chain couples TRBV28 to TRBJ2-7; 12 bases align to TRBD2. Per the germline V gene, CDR1 is MDHEN and CDR2 is SYDVKM. This CDR3 contains 14 residues. Germline trimming cut 8 bases from V and 3 bases from J; bases unmatched to any gene: 5. The CDR3 reads CASGGGLAGYEQYF. CDR3 nucleotide sequence: TGTGCCAGCGGGGGGGGACTAGCGGGCTACGAGCAGTACTTC.

The chain uses TRBV7-2 and TRBJ2-2; 10 positions agree with TRBD2. There are 17 residues in the CDR3. Germline loops: CDR1 SGHTA, CDR2 FQGNSA. Trimming at V came to 2 bases and at J to 8 bases, leaving 11 bases not matched to a gene. CDR3 bases: TGTGCCAGCAGCTTAAGAACTCTAGCGGGGGCCCAAGGGGAGCTGTTTTTT. It translates to CASSLRTLAGAQGELFF.

This chain links TRBV4-3 with TRBJ1-2, with 8 bases fitting TRBD1. The CDR3 has 16 residues. From germline, CDR1 is LGHNA and CDR2 YSLEER. Trimming took 1 base from V and 3 from J; bases not matched to a gene: 7. The CDR3: CASSQGPDRDYYGYTF. CDR3 nucleotides: TGCGCCAGCAGCCAAGGACCGGACAGGGACTACTATGGCTACACCTTC.

This clone was found a few times. Within the sample, other DNA sequences also encode this same CDR3. This sequence joins TRBV4-3 and TRBJ2-7; D possibly corresponds to TRBD2 (6 bases). The V and J ends lost 0 bases and 4 bases respectively, with 7 bases between them. Germline lookup yields CDR1 LGHNA and CDR2 YSLEER. This CDR3 contains 13 residues. CDR3 amino acids: CASSQDGGYEQYF. Here the CDR3 DNA reads TGCGCCAGCAGCCAAGATGGGGGGTACGAGCAGTACTTC.